What follows are 3 T cell receptor beta chains derived from one specimen sequenced in a study of T cell responses to AZD1222 COVID-19 vaccine. Assay: immunoSEQ multiplex PCR; the TCRdb copy retains only in-frame clones and omits some. Among more than 150,000 clones listed, 88% were seen once. Sequencing used peripheral blood, obtained 28 days after the second AZD1222 dose. These receptors all come from an adult who received the AZD1222 COVID-19 vaccine.

J is TRBJ2-1 and V is TRBV5-1; D is perhaps TRBD1 (6 bases). V gave up 4 bases and J gave up 0 bases, with 14 bases separating them. From germline, CDR1 is SGHRS and CDR2 YFSETQ. The CDR3 is 16 amino acids. CDR3 DNA sequence: TGCGCCAGCAGCCCGAGGACAGCCACCTCCTACAATGAGCAGTTCTTC. It encodes CASSPRTATSYNEQFF. Filled out from reference TRBV5-1 and TRBJ2-1, the complete variable domain reads KAGVTQTPRYLIKTRGQQVTLSCSPISGHRSVSWYQQTPGQGLQFLFEYFSETQRNKGNFPGRFSGRQFSNSRSEMNVSTLELGDSALYLCASSPRTATSYNEQFFGPGTRLTVL.

The chain employs TRBV7-3 and TRBJ2-1; D possibly matches TRBD1 or TRBD2 (5 bases each). Germline CDR1 SGHTA, CDR2 FQGTGA. The V end lost 4 bases, the J end lost 8 bases, and 12 bases lay between the germline ends. The CDR3 is 13 residues long. The CDR3 nucleotides are TGTGCCAGCAGCTGGCAGGGACGGGATGAGCAGTTCTTC. Amino acid sequence: CASSWQGRDEQFF.

V gene TRBV23-1 combines with J gene TRBJ2-7; 12 nucleotides match TRBD2. TRBV23-1 has ORF status, its function being uncertain. The CDR3 runs to 16 residues. With 3 bases clipped from V and 3 bases from J, the junction kept 6 bases outside the gene matches. In DNA, the CDR3 is TGCGCCAGCAGTCATATACTAGCGGGAGGCCGCTACGAGCAGTACTTC. It yields the protein CASSHILAGGRYEQYF.